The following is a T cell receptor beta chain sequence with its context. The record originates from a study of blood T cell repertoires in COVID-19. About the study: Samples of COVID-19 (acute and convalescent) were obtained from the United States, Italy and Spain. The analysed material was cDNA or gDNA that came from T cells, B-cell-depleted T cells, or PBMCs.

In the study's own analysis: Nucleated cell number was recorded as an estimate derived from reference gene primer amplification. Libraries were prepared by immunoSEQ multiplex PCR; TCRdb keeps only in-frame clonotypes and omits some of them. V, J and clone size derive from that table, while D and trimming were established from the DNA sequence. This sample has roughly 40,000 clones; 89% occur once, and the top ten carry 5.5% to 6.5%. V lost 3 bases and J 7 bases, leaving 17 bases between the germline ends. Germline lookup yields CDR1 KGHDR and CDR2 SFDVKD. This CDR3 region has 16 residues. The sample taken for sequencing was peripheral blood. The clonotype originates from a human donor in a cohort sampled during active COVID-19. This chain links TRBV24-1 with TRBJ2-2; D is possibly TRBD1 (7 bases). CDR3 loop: CATSDAGQFHVGELFF. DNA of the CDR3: TGTGCCACCAGTGATGCGGGACAGTTCCATGTCGGGGAGCTGTTTTTT.